These 10 T cell receptor beta chains were sequenced from one sample in a study of control samples from healthy donors and cancer patients. The method was immunoSEQ multiplex PCR; TCRdb's version includes in-frame clones alone and lacks a portion of them. The table shows about 230,000 clones, with approximately 80% occurring only once. Sequencing input: PBMCs. All receptors derive from a woman aged 55-70 years with lung cancer.

The genes are TRBV10-2 and TRBJ2-3; 12 bases fit TRBD2. V was pared by 5 bases and J by 11 bases, with 2 bases of the junction left unmatched. The V gene's germline CDR1 is WSHSY and CDR2 SAAADI. The CDR3 totals 12 residues. The CDR3 sequence: CASSSGLAGQYF. The DNA of the CDR3 is TGCGCCAGCAGTTCGGGACTAGCGGGGCAGTATTTT.

The CDR3 reads CASSQPPGLARDEQYF. CDR3 coding DNA: TGTGCCAGTAGCCAGCCACCGGGACTAGCTAGGGACGAGCAGTACTTC. The chain employs TRBV19 and TRBJ2-7; 9 bases line up with TRBD2. The CDR3 runs 16 residues. The germline CDR1 and CDR2 sequences are LNHDA and SQIVND (reference sequence). The V segment lost 6 bases and the J segment 5 bases; nucleotides outside the gene matches: 14.

This rearrangement joins TRBV28 to TRBJ1-1; D is undetermined. The CDR3 spans 12 residues. Trimming pared 4 bases from V and 7 bases from J, leaving 10 bases between. Germline CDR1 reads MDHEN; CDR2 reads SYDVKM. CDR3 bases: TGTGCCAGCAGTTCAGGACGGGGTGAAGCTTTCTTT. It codes for CASSSGRGEAFF.

The rearrangement links TRBV19 to TRBJ2-1; possibly TRBD1 for D (6 bases). Germline V gives CDR1 LNHDA, CDR2 SQIVND (reference sequence). Trimming took 8 bases from V and 4 from J, leaving 15 bases between them. The CDR3 has 14 residues. The CDR3 loop is CASGGTLAYNEQFF. The CDR3 DNA follows: TGTGCCAGTGGTGGGACATTGGCTTACAATGAGCAGTTCTTC. Full variable domain (outside the CDR3, taken from reference TRBV19 and TRBJ2-1): DGGITQSPKYLFRKEGQNVTLSCEQNLNHDAMYWYRQDPGQGLRLIYYSQIVNDFQKGDIAEGYSVSREKKESFPLTVTSAQKNPTAFYLCASGGTLAYNEQFFGPGTRLTVL.

This chain links TRBV3-1 (or the pseudogene TRBV3-2) with TRBJ1-1, with D maybe TRBD1 (5 bases). The CDR3 runs to 12 residues. CDR1 and CDR2 from the germline V gene are LGHDT and YNNKEL (reference sequence). V was clipped by 1 base and J by 11 bases, with 11 bases between them. The CDR3 loop reads CASSQGWGKAFF. CDR3 nucleotide sequence: TGTGCCAGCAGCCAAGGGTGGGGGAAGGCTTTCTTT.

This clone ranks as medium-sized (0.01 to 0.1%). This rearrangement joins TRBV27 to TRBJ2-7; perhaps D is TRBD1 or TRBD2 (5 bases each). From germline, CDR1 is MNHEY and CDR2 SMNVEV (reference sequence). The CDR3 consists of 15 residues. Trimming stripped 4 bases from V and 4 bases from J, with 17 bases between. CDR3 region: CASSSKASGAYEQYF. The CDR3 nucleotides are TGTGCCAGCAGTTCCAAAGCGTCCGGGGCGTACGAGCAGTACTTC.

The rearrangement uses TRBV18 and TRBJ1-1; 7 bases fit TRBD1. The CDR3 is 16 residues long. The V gene end was trimmed by 6 bases and the J gene end by 0 bases; junction bases not matched to a gene: 10. Looked up from germline, CDR1 is KGHSH and CDR2 is LQKENI. CDR3 loop: CASSQNSGTVNTEAFF. The CDR3 DNA sequence: TGTGCCAGCTCCCAGAATTCCGGGACAGTGAACACTGAAGCTTTCTTT.

The V and J genes are TRBV5-6 and TRBJ1-1, with no clear D. CDR3 length equals 15 residues. The germline gives CDR1 SGHDT, CDR2 YYEEEE. The V end was cut by 1 base, the J end by 3 bases, with 13 bases between. CDR3 coding DNA: TGTGCCAGCAGCTTGTCTTGGGATAGCGACACTGAAGCTTTCTTT. Encoded protein: CASSLSWDSDTEAFF.

DNA for the CDR3: TGCAGCGGGGGGGAGGGGGGCACTGAAGCTTTCTTT. Its translation: CSGGEGGTEAFF. This sequence joins TRBV29-1 and TRBJ1-1; tentatively, D is TRBD1 (6 bases). CDR1 SQVTM and CDR2 ANQGSEA come from the germline V gene. CDR3 length equals 12 residues. V was cut by 7 bases and J by 4 bases, with 13 bases left in between. Full variable domain (rest looked up from reference TRBV29-1 and TRBJ1-1): SAVISQKPSRDICQRGTSLTIQCQVDSQVTMMFWYRQQPGQSLTLIATANQGSEATYESGFVIDKFPISRPNLTFSTLTVSNMSPEDSSIYLCSGGEGGTEAFFGQGTRLTVV.

This clone was counted only a few times. The genes are TRBV10-3 and TRBJ2-1, with 14 bases fitting TRBD2. Trimming cost V 5 bases and J 9 bases; bases outside gene matches: 6. The CDR3 consists of 15 residues. Germline V gives CDR1 ENHRY, CDR2 SYGVKD. The CDR3 coding sequence is TGTGCCATCAGTTTAGGGACTAGCGGGAGTGGTGAGCAGTTCTTC. Protein: CAISLGTSGSGEQFF.